This T cell receptor beta chain was found in a study of blood T cell repertoires in COVID-19 (TCRdb year 2020). Background on the whole study: Samples from collaborators originated in the United States, Italy and Spain and spanned both the acute and convalescent phases of COVID-19. Samples were obtained from the ongoing ImmuneRACE study (first 160 participants) and from roughly 1,300 subjects provided by 6 global collaborators. The repertoires were made available in a free public database intended to serve as a resource for research on the immune response to SARS-CoV-2. The dataset comprised deeply sampled blood TCRbeta repertoires from subjects exposed to, actively infected with, or recovered from COVID-19. Where HLA class I and class II types were available, the types were taken from metadata supplied by the sample provider, not from assay-based typing. Sample metadata almost always included a de-identified subject ID, COVID-19 status, age in years and sex. The prospective study material was composed of cDNA or gDNA derived from T cells, B-cell-depleted T cells, or PBMCs.

Whole blood was collected in K2EDTA tubes by collaborating institutions according to the institutions' own protocols. For TCRbeta analysis, collaborators shipped samples as frozen whole blood, isolated PBMCs, or DNA extracted from either of those sample types. The investigation overall reported the following: How much clinical and demographic metadata was included differed by source and by participant, and the metadata was provided uncurated.

Note on this clone: The clone's antigen remains unknown. No much larger clone exists at a distance of one base, and base qualities are not known.

TCRbeta CDR3 regions were amplified from genomic DNA by means of the immunoSEQ Assay, a bias-controlled multiplex PCR. The source study handled its data this way. Within the assay, amplification of reference gene primers was used to estimate how many nucleated cells each sample contained. Sequence reads were collapsed and filtered to measure the absolute abundance of every unique TCRbeta CDR3 rearrangement. For each sample, productive Simpson clonality was calculated by taking the square root of Simpson's diversity index across productive rearrangements. As stored in TCRdb, this immuneACCESS dataset retains in-frame rearrangements with V and J assigned. A fraction of the clones does not appear; measured against another copy, unresolved V genes explain less than half of the discrepancy, and the remainder lacks a known reason. That table furnishes V, J and clone size, whereas the DNA furnished D and trimming. The sample table lists about 140,000 clones, approximately 79% of them with a count of one. The ten top clones hold around 8.7% of the sample.

Unmatched junction bases come to 6, with V trimmed by 4 bases and J by 2 bases. The CDR3 covers 14 residues, taking in both the cysteine and the phenylalanine. Left in the record is the CDR3 DNA by itself, 42 bases read in frame from the first base. CDR1 and CDR2 are drawn from the germline V gene: SGDLS, YYNGEE. The sequence is built from TRBV9 and TRBJ2-7, and TRBD2 aligns with 7 junction nucleotides. The clonotype was recovered from a man aged 50-59 years with active or convalescent COVID-19. Input material: peripheral blood. CDR3 region: CASSPFGLAYEQYF. The base sequence is TGTGCCAGCAGCCCCTTCGGACTAGCCTACGAGCAGTACTTC.